The rows below give T cell receptor beta chains drawn from one sample of a study of cytomegalovirus exposure and HLA in healthy donors. This table comes from immunoSEQ multiplex PCR, and its TCRdb copy is limited to in-frame clones, with some not included. Of more than 85,000 clones listed, roughly 80% are singletons. Sequenced: PBMCs. The receptors stem from a male donor in good health and CMV-seropositive. Both conserved end residues are part of each CDR3. A D gene is named only where the DNA matches it firmly. A row's size may be missing; if present it is once, few, many or a size class.

TRBV15,TRBJ2-2,TRBD1,-,TGTGCCACCAGCTTACGACAGGGTAGCACCGGGGAGCTGTTTTTT,CATSLRQGSTGELFF
TRBV4-1,TRBJ2-7,TRBD2,few,TGCGCCAGCAGCGTAGACTCGGGCGGGAGCTCCTACGAGCAGTACTTC,CASSVDSGGSSYEQYF
TRBV6-1,TRBJ1-2,-,few,TGTGCCAGCAAAGTCGGGGAGGGCTATGGCTACACCTTC,CASKVGEGYGYTF
TRBV27,TRBJ2-6,-,-,TGTGCCAGCAGTTTACGGTGGGCGCCCCTCTCTGGGGCCAACGTCCTGACTTTC,CASSLRWAPLSGANVLTF
TRBV18,TRBJ1-4,-,once,TGTGCCAGCTCAAGGGGCCCGAATGAAAAACTGTTTTTT,CASSRGPNEKLFF
TRBV6-5,TRBJ2-5,-,-,TGTGCCAGCACAAGCGCGGGGTGGGAGACCCAGTACTTC,CASTSAGWETQYF
TRBV29-1,TRBJ1-3,-,-,TGCAGCGTTGTGGGGCCTCGCACTGGAAACACCATATATTTT,CSVVGPRTGNTIYF
TRBV11-2,TRBJ2-7,TRBD1,-,TGTGCCAGCAGCGCCGGGACAGGGTCGTACGAGCAGTACTTC,CASSAGTGSYEQYF
TRBV2,TRBJ2-5,-,-,TGTGCCAGCAAACAGGGAATTCCCCAAGAGACCCAGTACTTC,CASKQGIPQETQYF
TRBV13,TRBJ1-2,-,-,TGTGCCAGCAGCTTAACGAGCGGCGGAGGGGGCTACACCTTC,CASSLTSGGGGYTF
TRBV5-1,TRBJ2-3,TRBD2,few,TGCGCCAGCAGCTTGGAGGGTTTAGCGGGGGGCCAAACGCAGTATTTT,CASSLEGLAGGQTQYF
TRBV5-1,TRBJ1-2,-,-,TGCGCCAGCAGCTTGGGACAGTCGAAAGGCTACACCTTC,CASSLGQSKGYTF
TRBV19,TRBJ2-1,TRBD1,once,TGTGCCAGTAGCCCCCGACAGGGTGAGGAGCAGTTCTTC,CASSPRQGEEQFF
TRBV27,TRBJ2-1,TRBD2,-,TGTGCCAGCAGGACTAGCACGCGGGGCGAGCAGTTCTTC,CASRTSTRGEQFF
TRBV29-1,TRBJ2-5,TRBD1,-,TGCAGCGTCGGACAGGTCCAAGAGACCCAGTACTTC,CSVGQVQETQYF
TRBV29-1,TRBJ2-7,TRBD1,-,TGCAGCGTACGACAGGGGGTTGGCTACGAGCAGTACTTC,CSVRQGVGYEQYF